This T cell receptor (beta chain) was recorded in a study of tumor-infiltrating lymphocytes in primary liver carcinoma. A constant-region primer served to make TCR beta cDNA from about 500 ng total RNA. Library construction for TCR beta comprised three nested multiplex PCR rounds performed with slightly modified ARM-PCR. TCRdb fed the multiplex PCR reads into MiXCR, producing one record per CDR3 protein. The sample consists of fewer than 400,000 distinct CDR3 sequences, nearly 60% of them appearing once. They got blood RNA out of unsorted whole blood and also pulled out germline DNA. Collected before surgery were about 4.3 milliliters of peripheral blood. This sequence was found in a woman in her thirties with primary liver carcinoma and hepatitis B virus infection. The sequenced sample was peripheral blood.

CDR3 coding DNA: TGTGCCAGCGGCACCATAGGACAGGGGCCATCGGAGCAGTTCTTC. It codes for CASGTIGQGPSEQFF. The chain couples TRBV11-2 to TRBJ2-1, with 9 bases that match TRBD1. This CDR3 has 15 residues. Germline V gene sequence: CDR1 SGHAT, CDR2 FQNNGV. V shed 8 bases and J 10 bases; nucleotides not matched to a gene: 15.